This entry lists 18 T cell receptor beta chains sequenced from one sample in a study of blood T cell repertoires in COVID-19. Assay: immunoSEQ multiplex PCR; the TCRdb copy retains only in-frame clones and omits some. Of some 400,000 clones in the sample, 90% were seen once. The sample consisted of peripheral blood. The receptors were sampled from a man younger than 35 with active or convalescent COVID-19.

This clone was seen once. CDR3 DNA: TGTGCCAGCAGCGTGAGCGGGGGAATTCAGGATACGCAGTATTTT. This sequence encodes CASSVSGGIQDTQYF. The rearrangement uses TRBV9 and TRBJ2-3, with 8 bases fitting TRBD2. Germline V CDR1 and CDR2: SGDLS, YYNGEE. J gave up 6 bases and V 2 bases, and 8 bases lay outside the gene matches. This CDR3 has 15 residues.

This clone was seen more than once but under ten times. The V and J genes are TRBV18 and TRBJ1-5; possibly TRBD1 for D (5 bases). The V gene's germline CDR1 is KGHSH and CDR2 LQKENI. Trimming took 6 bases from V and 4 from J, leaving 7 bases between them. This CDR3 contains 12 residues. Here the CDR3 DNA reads TGTGCCAGCTCGACAGCTAATCAGCCCCAGCATTTT. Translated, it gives CASSTANQPQHF.

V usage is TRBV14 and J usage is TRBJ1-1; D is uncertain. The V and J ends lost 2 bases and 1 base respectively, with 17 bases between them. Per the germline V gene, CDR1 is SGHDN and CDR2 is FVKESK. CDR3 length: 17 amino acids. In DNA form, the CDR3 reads TGTGCCAGCAGCCAAAGGGCCCCACTGGCGGGGAACACTGAAGCTTTCTTT. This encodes CASSQRAPLAGNTEAFF.

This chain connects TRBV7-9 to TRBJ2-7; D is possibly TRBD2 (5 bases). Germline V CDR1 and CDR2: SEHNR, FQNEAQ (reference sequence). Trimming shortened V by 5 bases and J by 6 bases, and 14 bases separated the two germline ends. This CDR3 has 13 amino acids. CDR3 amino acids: CASSVSERFEQYF. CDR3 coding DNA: TGTGCCAGCAGCGTTTCTGAGCGGTTCGAGCAGTACTTC.

CDR3 in amino acids: CASSNRDRDMNEQFF. The CDR3 DNA reads TGTGCCAGCAGTAACCGGGACAGGGATATGAATGAGCAGTTCTTC. The chain employs TRBV6-4 and TRBJ2-1; 9 bases fit TRBD1. Trimming cost V 5 bases and J 7 bases; bases outside gene matches: 9. The CDR3 is made up of 15 amino acids. From germline, CDR1 is MRHNA and CDR2 SNTAGT.

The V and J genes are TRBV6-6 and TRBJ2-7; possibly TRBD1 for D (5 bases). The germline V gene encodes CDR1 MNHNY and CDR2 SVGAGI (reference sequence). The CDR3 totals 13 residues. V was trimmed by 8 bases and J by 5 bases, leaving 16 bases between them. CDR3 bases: TGTGCCAGCTATGCGCAGGGCGGCCACGAGCAGTACTTC. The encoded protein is CASYAQGGHEQYF.

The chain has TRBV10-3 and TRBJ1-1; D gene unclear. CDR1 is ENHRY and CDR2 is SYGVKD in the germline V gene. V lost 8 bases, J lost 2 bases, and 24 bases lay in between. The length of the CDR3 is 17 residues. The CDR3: CAISNPRLGRGNTEAFF. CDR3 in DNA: TGTGCCATCTCGAACCCCAGGCTAGGCCGGGGTAACACTGAAGCTTTCTTT.

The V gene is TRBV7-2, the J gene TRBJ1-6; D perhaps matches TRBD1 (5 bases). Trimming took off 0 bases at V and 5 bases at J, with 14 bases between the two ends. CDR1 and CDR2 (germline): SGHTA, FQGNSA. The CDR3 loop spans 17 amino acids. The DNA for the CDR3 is TGTGCCAGCAGCTTAGCGGGGCAGGCAATAGATAATTCACCCCTCCACTTT. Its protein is CASSLAGQAIDNSPLHF.

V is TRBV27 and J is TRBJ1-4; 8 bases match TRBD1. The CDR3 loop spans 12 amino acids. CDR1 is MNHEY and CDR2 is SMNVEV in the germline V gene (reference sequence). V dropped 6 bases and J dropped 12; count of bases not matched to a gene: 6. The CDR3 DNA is TGTGCCAGCAGCGGACAGGGCGCGGAACTGTTTTTT. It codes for CASSGQGAELFF.

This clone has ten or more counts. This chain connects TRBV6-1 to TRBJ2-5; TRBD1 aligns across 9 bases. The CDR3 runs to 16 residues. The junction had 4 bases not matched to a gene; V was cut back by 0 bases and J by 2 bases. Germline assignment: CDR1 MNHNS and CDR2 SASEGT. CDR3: CASSEATGGGQETQYF. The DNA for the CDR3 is TGTGCCAGCAGTGAAGCGACAGGGGGGGGTCAAGAGACCCAGTACTTC.

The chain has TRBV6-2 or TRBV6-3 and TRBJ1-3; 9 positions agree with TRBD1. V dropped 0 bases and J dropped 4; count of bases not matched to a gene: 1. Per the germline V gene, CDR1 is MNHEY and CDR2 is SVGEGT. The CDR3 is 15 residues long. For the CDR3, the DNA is TGTGCCAGCAGTTACTCGACAGGGGGAGGAAACACCATATATTTT. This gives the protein CASSYSTGGGNTIYF.

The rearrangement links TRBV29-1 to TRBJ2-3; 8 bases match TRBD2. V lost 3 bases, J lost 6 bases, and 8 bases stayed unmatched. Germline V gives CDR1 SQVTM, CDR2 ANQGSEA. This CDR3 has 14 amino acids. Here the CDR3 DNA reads TGCAGCGTTGAGGGAGCGGGAGCATTCGATACGCAGTATTTT. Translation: CSVEGAGAFDTQYF.

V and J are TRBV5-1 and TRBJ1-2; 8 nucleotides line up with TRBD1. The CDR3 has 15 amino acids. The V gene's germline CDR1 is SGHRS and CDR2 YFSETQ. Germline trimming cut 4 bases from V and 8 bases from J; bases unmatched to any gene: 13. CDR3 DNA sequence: TGCGCCAGCAGCCCGATTCCTCAGGGGGCAGGGGGCTACACCTTC. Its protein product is CASSPIPQGAGGYTF.

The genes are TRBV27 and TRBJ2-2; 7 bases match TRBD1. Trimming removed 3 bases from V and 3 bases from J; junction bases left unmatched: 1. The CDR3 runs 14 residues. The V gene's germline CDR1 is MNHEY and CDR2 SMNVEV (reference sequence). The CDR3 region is CASSLDRYTGELFF. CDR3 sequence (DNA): TGTGCCAGCAGTTTGGACAGGTACACCGGGGAGCTGTTTTTT.

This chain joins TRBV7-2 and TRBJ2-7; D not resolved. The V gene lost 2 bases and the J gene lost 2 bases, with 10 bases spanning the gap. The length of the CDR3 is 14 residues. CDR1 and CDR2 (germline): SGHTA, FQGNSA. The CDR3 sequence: CASSLLFGPYEQYF. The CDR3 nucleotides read TGTGCCAGCAGCTTATTGTTTGGGCCCTACGAGCAGTACTTC. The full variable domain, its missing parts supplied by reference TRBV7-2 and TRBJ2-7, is GAGVSQSPSNKVTEKGKDVELRCDPISGHTALYWYRQSLGQGLEFLIYFQGNSAPDKSGLPSDRFSAERTGGSVSTLTIQRTQQEDSAVYLCASSLLFGPYEQYFGPGTRLTVT.

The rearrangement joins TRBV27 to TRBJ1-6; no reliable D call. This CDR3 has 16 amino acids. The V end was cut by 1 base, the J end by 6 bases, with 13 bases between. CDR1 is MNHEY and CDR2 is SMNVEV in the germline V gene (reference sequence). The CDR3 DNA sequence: TGTGCCAGCAGTTTATACCTCGGAGGCAGTAATTCACCCCTCCACTTT. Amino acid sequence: CASSLYLGGSNSPLHF.

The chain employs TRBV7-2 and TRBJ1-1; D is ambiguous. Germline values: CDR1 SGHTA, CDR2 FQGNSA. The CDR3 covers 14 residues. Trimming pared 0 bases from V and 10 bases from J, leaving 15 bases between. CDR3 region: CASSLALGKGGAFF. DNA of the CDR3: TGTGCCAGCAGCTTAGCGTTAGGGAAAGGAGGAGCTTTCTTT.

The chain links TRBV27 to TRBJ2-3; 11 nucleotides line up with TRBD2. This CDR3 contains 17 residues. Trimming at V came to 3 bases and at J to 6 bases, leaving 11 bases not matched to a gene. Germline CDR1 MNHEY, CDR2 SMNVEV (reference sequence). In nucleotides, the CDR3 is TGTGCCAGCAGTTTTTCGACTAGCGGGATCCGGGGTGATACGCAGTATTTT. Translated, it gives CASSFSTSGIRGDTQYF.